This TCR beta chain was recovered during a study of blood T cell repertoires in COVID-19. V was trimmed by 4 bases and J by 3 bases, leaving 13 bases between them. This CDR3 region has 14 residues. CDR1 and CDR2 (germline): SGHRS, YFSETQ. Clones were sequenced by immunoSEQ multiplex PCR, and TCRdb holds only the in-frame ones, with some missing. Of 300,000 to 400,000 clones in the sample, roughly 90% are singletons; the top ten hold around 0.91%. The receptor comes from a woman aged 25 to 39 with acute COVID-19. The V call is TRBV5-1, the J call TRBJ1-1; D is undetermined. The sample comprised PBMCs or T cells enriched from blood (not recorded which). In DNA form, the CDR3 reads TGCGCCAGCAGCCCCGACTGGGTGGACACTGAAGCTTTCTTT. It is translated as CASSPDWVDTEAFF.